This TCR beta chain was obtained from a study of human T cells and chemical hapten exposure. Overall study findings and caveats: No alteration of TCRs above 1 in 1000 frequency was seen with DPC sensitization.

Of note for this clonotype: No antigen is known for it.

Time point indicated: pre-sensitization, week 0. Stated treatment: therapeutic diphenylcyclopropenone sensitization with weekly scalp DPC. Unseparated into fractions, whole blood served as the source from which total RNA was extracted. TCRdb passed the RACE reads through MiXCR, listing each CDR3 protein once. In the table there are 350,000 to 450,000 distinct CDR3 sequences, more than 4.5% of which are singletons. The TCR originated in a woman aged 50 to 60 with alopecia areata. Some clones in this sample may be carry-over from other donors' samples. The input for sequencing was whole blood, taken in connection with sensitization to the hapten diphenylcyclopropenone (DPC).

CDR3 in DNA: TGTGCCAGCTTCCTAGCCGGGGGGACTAACTATGGCTACACCTTC. It specifies CASFLAGGTNYGYTF. The V gene is TRBV6-6, the J gene TRBJ1-2; D is possibly TRBD1 (5 bases). The germline CDR1 and CDR2 sequences are MNHNY and SVGAGI (reference sequence). Trimming pared 8 bases from V and 0 bases from J, leaving 16 bases between. The CDR3 loop spans 15 amino acids.